These 31 T cell receptor beta chains share one sample of origin, sequenced in a study of T cells after yellow fever vaccination. TCRdb re-derived calls from the 5' RACE reads in MiXCR, one entry per CDR3 protein. The sample holds hundreds of thousands of distinct CDR3 sequences, about 9.5% seen once. The specimen comprised PBMCs, sampled on the day of the first yellow fever vaccination. The receptors stem from a man younger than 35 who received the YFV17D yellow fever vaccine.

Here the CDR3 reads CASLGGGTNTGELFF. The CDR3 DNA is TGTGCCAGCTTAGGCGGGGGGACGAACACCGGGGAGCTGTTTTTT. This chain connects TRBV2 to TRBJ2-2; 8 nucleotides line up with TRBD2. The germline V gene encodes CDR1 SNHLY and CDR2 FYNNEI. After removal of 8 bases from V and 0 bases from J, the junction contained 5 bases not matched to a gene. This CDR3 is 15 amino acids long.

This clonotype was picked up a small number of times. The rearrangement links TRBV7-2 to TRBJ2-3; TRBD1 matches 7 bases. Germline V gene sequence: CDR1 SGHTA, CDR2 FQGNSA. This CDR3 has 17 amino acids. Trimming at V came to 2 bases and at J to 2 bases, leaving 10 bases not matched to a gene. This chain's CDR3 is CASSLRLQGSYTDTQYF. The CDR3 DNA follows: TGTGCCAGCAGCTTAAGATTACAGGGGTCGTACACAGATACGCAGTATTTT.

This clonotype came up a few times. The rearrangement links TRBV6-2 or TRBV6-3 to TRBJ1-1; no definite D call. The V and J ends lost 6 bases and 1 base respectively, with 9 bases between them. From germline, CDR1 is MNHEY and CDR2 SVGEGT. The length of the CDR3 is 13 residues. The CDR3 loop is CASSWERNTEAFF. In DNA form, the CDR3 reads TGTGCCAGCAGCTGGGAGAGGAACACTGAAGCTTTCTTT.

This clonotype occurred many times. At one boundary the junction diverges from the germline segment, which might be a read error. The V call is TRBV3-1, the J call TRBJ1-2; D uncertain. Germline V gene sequence: CDR1 LGHDT, CDR2 YNNKEL (reference sequence). The CDR3 is made up of 13 amino acids. CDR3 DNA: TGTGCCAGCAGACAAGGAGGGAACTATGGCTACACCTTC. This translates into CASRQGGNYGYTF.

This chain uses TRBV12-3 or TRBV12-4 with TRBJ2-1; D is unresolved. The CDR3 spans 10 residues. Trimming cost V 8 bases and J 8 bases, with 7 bases left between them. CDR3 loop: CASGDDEQFF. CDR3 sequence (DNA): TGTGCCAGCGGAGACGATGAGCAGTTCTTC.

In this sample, this clonotype turned up a few times. J is TRBJ2-7 and V is TRBV4-3; D not resolved. Germline V lookup: CDR1 LGHNA, CDR2 YSLEER. The CDR3 runs to 16 residues. Trimming shortened V by 1 base and J by 0 bases, and 13 bases separated the two germline ends. The CDR3 loop reads CASSQVYKGYSYEQYF. The CDR3 bases are TGCGCCAGCAGCCAAGTTTATAAAGGGTACTCCTACGAGCAGTACTTC.

The V and J genes are TRBV6-5 and TRBJ2-2, with 8 bases aligning to TRBD1. There are 14 residues in the CDR3. CDR1 and CDR2 (germline): MNHEY, SVGAGI. Trimming removed 4 bases from V and 8 bases from J; junction bases left unmatched: 6. CDR3 nucleotide sequence: TGTGCCAGCAGTTCCAACAGGGGGGCTGGGGAGCTGTTTTTT. This gives the protein CASSSNRGAGELFF.

The CDR3 loop is CASSQVVSGGSTGELFF. The CDR3 DNA follows: TGCGCCAGCAGCCAAGTGGTTAGCGGGGGGTCCACCGGGGAGCTGTTTTTT. This rearrangement joins TRBV4-3 to TRBJ2-2; 10 nucleotides align to TRBD2. This CDR3 has 17 residues. Losses at the gene ends were 1 base for V and 4 bases for J; bases not matched to a gene: 6. Germline assignment: CDR1 LGHNA and CDR2 YSLEER.

The chain employs TRBV13 and TRBJ2-1; TRBD2 is a possible D gene (6 bases). There are 14 residues in the CDR3. The germline gives CDR1 PRHDT, CDR2 FYEKMQ (reference sequence). Trimming pared 0 bases from V and 8 bases from J, leaving 11 bases between. CDR3 sequence reads: CASSLGWRGYEQFF. CDR3 DNA: TGTGCCAGCAGCTTAGGCTGGCGGGGTTATGAGCAGTTCTTC.

This clonotype has only a few counts. The V call is TRBV7-2, the J call TRBJ2-7; TRBD2 matches at 8 bases. The length of the CDR3 is 17 residues. The junction had 9 bases not matched to a gene; V was cut back by 1 base and J by 1 base. Germline CDR1 reads SGHTA; CDR2 reads FQGNSA. CDR3: CASSLGLRGGHSYEQYV. In DNA form, the CDR3 reads TGTGCCAGCAGCTTAGGACTTCGGGGGGGACATTCCTACGAGCAGTACGTC.

This clonotype was counted only a few times. This chain joins TRBV7-9 and TRBJ2-3, with TRBD2 matching 10 bases. This CDR3 comprises 15 residues. Trimming removed 7 bases from V and 2 bases from J; junction bases left unmatched: 6. Per the germline V gene, CDR1 is SEHNR and CDR2 is FQNEAQ (reference sequence). CDR3 coding DNA: TGTGCCAGCACCGGAGCGGGGGGGAACACAGATACGCAGTATTTT. Translation: CASTGAGGNTDTQYF. The complete variable domain, with remaining parts taken from reference TRBV7-9 and TRBJ2-3, reads DTGVSQNPRHKITKRGQNVTFRCDPISEHNRLYWYRQTLGQGPEFLTYFQNEAQLEKSRLLSDRFSAERPKGSFSTLEIQRTEQGDSAMYLCASTGAGGNTDTQYFGPGTRLTVL.

The V gene is TRBV20-1, the J gene TRBJ2-3; D is undetermined. Trimming shortened V by 4 bases and J by 0 bases, and 5 bases separated the two germline ends. The V gene's germline CDR1 is DFQATT and CDR2 SNEGSKA (reference sequence). The CDR3 is 12 residues long. The CDR3 coding sequence is TGCAGTGCTAAGGGCAGCACAGATACGCAGTATTTT. This codes for CSAKGSTDTQYF.

This clonotype showed up just a few times. This chain connects TRBV7-8 to TRBJ2-2; D unresolved. Germline values: CDR1 SGHVS, CDR2 FQNEAQ. With 5 bases removed from V and 7 bases from J, the gap between germline ends came to 11 bases. This CDR3 spans 13 amino acids. The CDR3 loop reads CASSLFAIGELFF. The CDR3 bases are TGTGCCAGCAGCCTGTTTGCTATCGGGGAGCTGTTTTTT.

This clonotype was observed a handful of times. This chain connects TRBV12-3 or TRBV12-4 to TRBJ2-1; tentative D call: TRBD2 (5 bases). V shed 3 bases and J shed 0 bases, with 9 bases lying between them. The CDR3 runs to 15 residues. The CDR3 here is CASSFGVSSYNEQFF. CDR3 DNA sequence: TGTGCCAGCAGTTTCGGGGTAAGCTCCTACAATGAGCAGTTCTTC.

This clonotype was picked up many times. This rearrangement joins TRBV24-1 to TRBJ2-5, with D uncertain. Germline-derived CDR1 and CDR2 are KGHDR and SFDVKD. The CDR3 runs to 11 residues. Trimming removed 9 bases from V and 3 bases from J, with 7 bases in between. The CDR3 is CATPREETQYF. In nucleotides, the CDR3 is TGTGCCACCCCTAGAGAAGAGACCCAGTACTTC.

CDR3 sequence reads: CASSLSAPNTGELFF. The CDR3 region has the DNA TGCGCCAGCAGCTTGTCAGCTCCGAACACCGGGGAGCTGTTTTTT. J is TRBJ2-2 and V is TRBV5-1; unclear D gene. The germline V and J ends were trimmed by 1 base and 0 bases, with 7 bases remaining between them. Germline V gene lookup returns CDR1 SGHRS and CDR2 YFSETQ. This CDR3 comprises 15 residues.

This clonotype turned up a few times. The CDR3 here is CASSYSPGRLSNQPQHF. CDR3 nucleotides: TGTGCCAGCAGTTACTCGCCAGGGAGATTGAGCAATCAGCCCCAGCATTTT. The chain joins TRBV6-2 or TRBV6-3 to TRBJ1-5, with D tentatively TRBD1 (5 bases). The CDR3 loop spans 17 amino acids. With 0 bases removed from V and 1 base from J, the gap between germline ends came to 13 bases. Germline V gene lookup returns CDR1 MNHEY and CDR2 SVGEGT.

This clonotype has at least ten counts. This rearrangement joins TRBV5-1 to TRBJ1-2; perhaps TRBD1 as D (6 bases). This CDR3 is 14 amino acids long. CDR1 and CDR2 from the germline V gene are SGHRS and YFSETQ. V was pared by 4 bases and J by 7 bases, with 17 bases between. CDR3 amino acids: CASSPTQGSFGYTF. The CDR3, as DNA: TGCGCCAGCAGCCCGACACAGGGATCATTTGGCTACACCTTC.

This clonotype was detected a few times. The rearrangement joins TRBV2 to TRBJ2-7, with D unclear. The CDR3 consists of 13 residues. Looked up from germline, CDR1 is SNHLY and CDR2 is FYNNEI. Trimming stripped 7 bases from V and 4 bases from J, with 14 bases between. CDR3 in amino acids: CASKVDSGYEQYV. The CDR3 DNA reads TGTGCCAGCAAGGTCGACTCCGGGTACGAGCAGTACGTC.

Only a few counts were recorded for this clonotype. The J gene is TRBJ1-2, the V gene TRBV7-6; D may be TRBD1 (5 bases). V was cut by 5 bases and J by 6 bases, with 19 bases left in between. Germline loops: CDR1 SGHVS, CDR2 FNYEAQ. The CDR3 consists of 15 residues. Here the CDR3 reads CASSPNARQYHGYTF. The CDR3 DNA sequence: TGTGCCAGCAGCCCAAACGCGAGACAGTACCATGGCTACACCTTC.

The chain is built from TRBV10-3 and TRBJ1-5; TRBD1 is a possible D gene (5 bases). Germline V gene sequence: CDR1 ENHRY, CDR2 SYGVKD. Trimming stripped 11 bases from V and 2 bases from J, with 19 bases between. The CDR3 loop spans 15 amino acids. The CDR3, as DNA: TGTGCCGCCGGGGGTACTATAGGAGGCAATCAGCCCCAGCATTTT. As protein: CAAGGTIGGNQPQHF.

V gene TRBV18 combines with J gene TRBJ1-2; D perhaps matches TRBD1 (5 bases). Per the germline V gene, CDR1 is KGHSH and CDR2 is LQKENI. CDR3 length: 13 residues. Trimming removed 7 bases from V and 7 bases from J, with 16 bases in between. The CDR3 DNA sequence: TGTGCCAGCTGGGGGACCAGAGCTCCTGGCTACACCTTC. This codes for CASWGTRAPGYTF.

The rearrangement links TRBV4-1 to TRBJ1-2; 8 nucleotides line up with TRBD1. The CDR3 runs 14 residues. The germline V gene has CDR1 MGHRA and CDR2 YSYEKL. The V segment lost 5 bases and the J segment 6 bases; nucleotides outside the gene matches: 8. CDR3 residues: CASSAYQGANGYTF. CDR3 DNA: TGCGCCAGCAGCGCTTACCAGGGGGCTAATGGCTACACCTTC.

This chain joins TRBV29-1 and TRBJ2-1, with TRBD2 matching 9 bases. The length of the CDR3 is 14 residues. Per the germline V gene, CDR1 is SQVTM and CDR2 is ANQGSEA. J was trimmed by 4 bases and V by 8 bases; bases with no gene match: 9. The CDR3 DNA follows: TGCAGCCCTAGGTTAGCGGGGGCATACAATGAGCAGTTCTTC. Translated, it gives CSPRLAGAYNEQFF.

The chain carries TRBV30 and TRBJ2-2; D gene ambiguous. CDR3 length equals 13 residues. The V end lost 5 bases, the J end lost 2 bases, and 9 bases lay between the germline ends. CDR1 GTSNPN and CDR2 SVGIG come from the germline V gene (reference sequence). Here the CDR3 reads CAWQRVNTGELFF. As DNA, the CDR3 is TGTGCCTGGCAAAGGGTAAACACCGGGGAGCTGTTTTTT.

This clonotype was counted only a few times. This chain connects TRBV20-1 to TRBJ1-4, with 7 bases that match TRBD1. Germline V gene sequence: CDR1 DFQATT, CDR2 SNEGSKA (reference sequence). V dropped 4 bases and J dropped 7; count of bases not matched to a gene: 18. CDR3 length: 17 amino acids. CDR3 sequence (DNA): TGCAGTGCTATGACTACCGGGACAGTCACCTCAGGTGAAAAACTGTTTTTT. This gives the protein CSAMTTGTVTSGEKLFF.

The chain carries TRBV4-1 and TRBJ2-7; D is possibly TRBD1 or TRBD2 (5 bases each). This CDR3 contains 18 residues. V lost 0 bases and J lost 4, with 22 bases in between. The germline V gene has CDR1 MGHRA and CDR2 YSYEKL. CDR3: CASSQDVEGPSTLYEQYV. The CDR3 DNA sequence: TGCGCCAGCAGCCAAGACGTCGAGGGGCCGTCGACTCTTTACGAGCAGTACGTC.

The table lists this clonotype with a few counts. The CDR3 spells CASSLGIAGGGTDTQYF. In nucleotides, the CDR3 is TGTGCCAGCAGCTTAGGCATCGCGGGAGGGGGCACAGATACGCAGTATTTT. The V and J genes are TRBV11-2 and TRBJ2-3; 9 positions match TRBD2. Germline-derived CDR1 and CDR2 are SGHAT and FQNNGV. CDR3 length equals 17 residues. V was pared by 1 base and J by 1 base, with 6 bases of the junction left unmatched.

This rearrangement joins TRBV12-3 or TRBV12-4 to TRBJ1-4; no definite D call. V lost 0 bases and J lost 12, with 14 bases in between. This CDR3 contains 14 residues. For the CDR3, the DNA is TGTGCCAGCAGTTTAGCGCGGAGCGTGGTGGAACTGTTTTTT. As protein: CASSLARSVVELFF.

This clonotype was detected only a few times. The chain is built from TRBV5-1 and TRBJ1-1; D is unclear. The V gene lost 4 bases and the J gene lost 1 base, with 11 bases spanning the gap. CDR1 and CDR2 from the germline V gene are SGHRS and YFSETQ. CDR3 size: 14 residues. CDR3 nucleotide sequence: TGCGCCAGCAGCCCGTGGGTGGGGAACACTGAAGCTTTCTTT. Protein sequence: CASSPWVGNTEAFF.

The chain combines TRBV12-3 or TRBV12-4 with TRBJ2-7; D remains ambiguous. CDR3 length: 14 amino acids. Trimming left V 3 bases short and J 2 bases short, with 11 bases between. CDR3 DNA sequence: TGTGCCAGCAGTTTTTCCCCTTTACCCTACGAGCAGTACTTC. Translated, it gives CASSFSPLPYEQYF.